One and the same sample provided the 10 T cell receptor beta chains below, sequenced in a study of CD8+CD57+ T cells in acquired aplastic anemia. The use of genomic DNA as template underpinned the TCR beta VDJ and CDR3 profiling. TCRdb re-analysed the reads in MiXCR, keeping a single row per CDR3 protein. The data show approximately 190,000 distinct CDR3 sequences, more than 45% seen once. Selection for sequencing was limited to patients who had shown CD8+CD57+ cell expansion by flow cytometry. Specimen: sorted CD4+, CD8+, or CD8+CD57+ T cells (not recorded which) from PBMCs. These receptors all stem from a human donor with aplastic anemia.

This clonotype was detected ten times or more. A read error may be the cause here, since a much bigger clone is one base away. The CDR3 DNA follows: TGTGCCAGCGCCCGAGTGAGCACTGAAGCTTTCTTT. Translation gives CASARVSTEAFF. The rearrangement uses TRBV2 and TRBJ1-1, with D unclear. The germline V gene has CDR1 SNHLY and CDR2 FYNNEI. This CDR3 has 12 amino acids. V gave up 8 bases and J gave up 4 bases, with 11 bases separating them.

The chain uses TRBV20-1 and TRBJ2-7; D is perhaps TRBD1 or TRBD2 (5 bases each). Germline CDR1 and CDR2: DFQATT and SNEGSKA (reference sequence). The V end lost 3 bases, the J end lost 2 bases, and 20 bases lay between the germline ends. The CDR3 spans 16 residues. The CDR3 loop reads CSARVIEGSFPYEQYF. The CDR3 DNA reads as TGCAGTGCTAGGGTTATTGAGGGGTCCTTTCCCTACGAGCAGTACTTC.

The chain is built from TRBV11-1 and TRBJ2-5; D may correspond to TRBD1 or TRBD2 (5 bases each). The CDR3 length is 16 residues. Trimming took 1 base from V and 4 from J, leaving 16 bases between them. Germline-derived CDR1 and CDR2 are SGHAT and FQDESV (reference sequence). CDR3 protein: CASSLVVGPGGETQYF. Written as DNA, the CDR3 is TGTGCCAGCAGCTTAGTGGTCGGGCCTGGGGGAGAGACCCAGTACTTC.

The chain combines TRBV19 with TRBJ2-5; 9 nucleotides match TRBD2. Germline V CDR1 and CDR2: LNHDA, SQIVND (reference sequence). The CDR3 has 13 amino acids. V gave up 5 bases and J gave up 4 bases; unmatched junction bases: 2. The chain's CDR3 is CASSRSGGETQYF. The CDR3 region has the DNA TGTGCCAGTAGTCGTAGCGGGGGAGAGACCCAGTACTTC.

The J gene is TRBJ2-7, the V gene TRBV5-1, with D possibly TRBD1 on 5 matching bases. The germline V and J ends were trimmed by 0 bases and 7 bases, with 5 bases remaining between them. Germline CDR1 SGHRS, CDR2 YFSETQ. The CDR3 consists of 11 residues. CDR3: CASSLGTEQYF. CDR3 bases: TGCGCCAGCAGCTTGGGGACAGAGCAGTACTTC. The full variable domain, in which reference TRBV5-1 and TRBJ2-7 provide the parts outside the CDR3, is KAGVTQTPRYLIKTRGQQVTLSCSPISGHRSVSWYQQTPGQGLQFLFEYFSETQRNKGNFPGRFSGRQFSNSRSEMNVSTLELGDSALYLCASSLGTEQYFGPGTRLTVT.

Remarks on this clonotype: Since a much larger clone is just one base distant, this may be a read error. The chain combines TRBV11-2 with TRBJ2-3, with TRBD2 identical over 8 bases. The V gene end was trimmed by 7 bases and the J gene end by 5 bases; junction bases not matched to a gene: 14. The CDR3 spans 16 residues. Germline CDR1 is SGHAT and CDR2 is FQNNGV. The chain's CDR3 is CASTLRVPGGGDTQYF. The CDR3 region has the DNA TGTGCCAGCACCCTTAGAGTCCCGGGGGGGGGAGATACGCAGTATTTT.

The table lists this clonotype with many counts. The genes are TRBV15 and TRBJ1-5, with TRBD1 matching over 7 bases. V lost 8 bases to trimming and J lost 5 bases; unmatched junction nucleotides: 15. Germline CDR1 LNHNV, CDR2 YYDKDF (reference sequence). The CDR3 has 16 residues. The CDR3 is CATSSLQGRGDQPQHF. CDR3 coding DNA: TGTGCCACCTCTTCGCTACAGGGGCGGGGGGATCAGCCCCAGCATTTT.

This rearrangement joins TRBV20-1 to TRBJ2-1, with 11 bases fitting TRBD2. CDR3 length: 14 residues. Germline trimming cut 3 bases from V and 7 bases from J; bases unmatched to any gene: 5. Germline V gene data show CDR1 as DFQATT and CDR2 as SNEGSKA (reference sequence). CDR3 residues: CSARGTSGLNEQFF. The CDR3 DNA reads TGCAGTGCTAGGGGGACTAGCGGTCTGAATGAGCAGTTCTTC.

This clonotype was counted between two and nine times. This chain joins TRBV6-1 and TRBJ1-2; 10 nucleotides line up with TRBD1. The CDR3 covers 17 residues. Germline V gene sequence: CDR1 MNHNS, CDR2 SASEGT. Unmatched junction bases numbered 11, after V lost 6 bases and J lost 1 base. The CDR3 loop reads CASRNPTGTGVNYGYTF. CDR3 sequence (DNA): TGTGCCAGCAGAAACCCTACCGGGACAGGGGTTAACTATGGCTACACCTTC.

This clonotype was seen repeatedly, ten times or more. V and J are TRBV7-8 and TRBJ2-3; D remains ambiguous. Germline V gene sequence: CDR1 SGHVS, CDR2 FQNEAQ. The CDR3 is 12 residues long. V was pared by 5 bases and J by 5 bases, with 8 bases between. The CDR3 loop reads CASSTAGDTQYF. In DNA, the CDR3 is TGTGCCAGCAGCACCGCAGGAGATACGCAGTATTTT.